Listed below are T cell receptor beta chains from one sample, sequenced in a study of T cell responses to AZD1222 COVID-19 vaccine. Data came from immunoSEQ multiplex PCR; TCRdb stores just in-frame clones and leaves some out. The table records 120,000 or so clones, about 87% of them present only once. This specimen consisted of peripheral blood, obtained on day 0 of AZD1222 vaccination. Receptors originate from an adult in good health. CDR3s include the opening cysteine and the closing phenylalanine or tryptophan. The order of the fields is V gene, J gene, D gene, CDR3 DNA, CDR3 protein. A D gene is named only where the DNA matches it firmly.

V: TRBV11-3
J: TRBJ1-5
D: .
DNA: TGTGCCAGCAGCTTAGGACAGGCTTATCAGCCCCAGCATTTT
CDR3: CASSLGQAYQPQHF

V: TRBV5-6
J: TRBJ2-6
D: .
DNA: TGTGCCAGCAGCTTGGTCCCTGTGTCAGGGGCCAACGTCCTGACTTTC
CDR3: CASSLVPVSGANVLTF

V: TRBV7-9
J: TRBJ2-5
D: .
DNA: TGTGCCAGCAGCTTATTCACTGGGGGTCCCCAAGAGACCCAGTACTTC
CDR3: CASSLFTGGPQETQYF

V: TRBV6-1
J: TRBJ1-5
D: TRBD1
DNA: TGTGCCAGCAGTGAAGCGCGGACAGGGAATACCAATCAGCCCCAGCATTTT
CDR3: CASSEARTGNTNQPQHF

V: TRBV5-1
J: TRBJ2-5
D: .
DNA: TGCGCCAGCAGCTTTGTGGACAGAAAAGAGACCCAGTACTTC
CDR3: CASSFVDRKETQYF

V: TRBV5-4
J: TRBJ1-1
D: .
DNA: TGTGCCAGCAGCCCTGAGACAGGTCCTTGGACTGAAGCTTTCTTT
CDR3: CASSPETGPWTEAFF

V: TRBV18
J: TRBJ1-1
D: .
DNA: TGTGCCAGCTCACCACAAGGTTTGAACACTGAAGCTTTCTTT
CDR3: CASSPQGLNTEAFF

V: TRBV5-1
J: TRBJ1-5
D: TRBD1
DNA: TGCGCCAGCAGCTTAAGTACAGGGGGCAATCAGCCCCAGCATTTT
CDR3: CASSLSTGGNQPQHF

V: TRBV10-3
J: TRBJ1-2
D: TRBD1
DNA: TGTGCCACAACAGGGGCAGATGTCTATGGCTACACCTTC
CDR3: CATTGADVYGYTF

V: TRBV4-1
J: TRBJ2-1
D: TRBD2
DNA: TGCGCCAGCAGCCCGCGGGAGGGTCGTTACAATGAGCAGTTCTTC
CDR3: CASSPREGRYNEQFF

V: TRBV4-2
J: TRBJ2-1
D: .
DNA: TGTGCCAGCAGCCAAGATCGGGGGATAAACTCCTACAATGAGCAGTTCTTC
CDR3: CASSQDRGINSYNEQFF

V: TRBV5-8
J: TRBJ2-1
D: .
DNA: TGTGCCAGCAGTTCGGATTTCAAGGGCTACAATGAGCAGTTCTTC
CDR3: CASSSDFKGYNEQFF

V: TRBV6-5
J: TRBJ1-4
D: .
DNA: TGTGCCAGCAGTTACAGACATGCAACTAATGAAAAACTGTTTTTT
CDR3: CASSYRHATNEKLFF

V: TRBV6-1
J: TRBJ2-2
D: .
DNA: TGTGCCAGCAGTGAACCCCGGATCAACACCGGGGAGCTGTTTTTT
CDR3: CASSEPRINTGELFF

V: TRBV30
J: TRBJ1-2
D: .
DNA: TGTGCCTGGAGTGTAGCAGGGTCCTATGGCTACACCTTC
CDR3: CAWSVAGSYGYTF

V: TRBV7-9
J: TRBJ1-1
D: .
DNA: TGTGCCAGCAGCGGCCTTCAAGGAAATACTGAAGCTTTCTTT
CDR3: CASSGLQGNTEAFF

V: TRBV5-4
J: TRBJ1-2
D: .
DNA: TGTGCCAGCAGCTTGGGGGGTCGGCAGAACTATGGCTACACCTTC
CDR3: CASSLGGRQNYGYTF

V: TRBV6-5
J: TRBJ1-1
D: .
DNA: TGTGCCAGCAGTACACAAAACACTGAAGCTTTCTTT
CDR3: CASSTQNTEAFF

V: TRBV4-1
J: TRBJ2-7
D: .
DNA: TGCGCCAGCAGCCAAGATTTGGCAGGAGAAGGCTACGAGCAGTACTTC
CDR3: CASSQDLAGEGYEQYF